This T cell receptor beta chain was sequenced during a study of post-analysis software for immune sequencing data. Broader study findings: Relative to controls, patients had 4 or 5 TRBV segments at higher frequency, with TRBV5-6, TRBV5-1 and TRBV20-1 among these. Diversity measured as normalized Chao1 was significantly lower in multiple sclerosis patients than in controls.

In this sample, this clonotype turned up a few times. Antigen: not known. Per germline, CDR1 MNHNS and CDR2 SASEGT. The germline V and J ends were trimmed by 5 bases and 2 bases, with 9 bases remaining between them. The CDR3 runs to 13 residues. Prepared libraries of TCR beta cDNA carried unique molecular identifiers. T cells numbering roughly 1 to 10 million yielded 500,000 or so cDNA molecules. TCRdb recomputed calls from the PCR reads with MiXCR, one row per CDR3 protein. The table shows fewer than 550,000 distinct CDR3 sequences, with roughly 34% occurring only once. V and J are TRBV6-1 and TRBJ1-1; D is unresolved. The origin of this receptor is a girl aged 2-17 years with multiple sclerosis. Sequenced: blood. DNA for the CDR3: TGTGCCAGCAGTCAATCCAGAAACACTGAAGCTTTCTTT. Its protein product is CASSQSRNTEAFF.